This TCR beta chain was profiled in a study of T cells in Graves' hyperthyroidism and ophthalmopathy. Study at large: Once the initial diagnosis was made, peripheral blood was obtained before any treatment. General study findings and limits: A median about 6 months before onset, the model predicted ophthalmopathy.

Graves' hyperthyroidism was deemed stable given no ophthalmopathy progression within 18 months. V dropped 2 bases and J dropped 5 bases, with 21 bases sitting between them. The CDR3 is 17 amino acids. Germline V gene lookup returns CDR1 MNHNS and CDR2 SASEGT. It was RNA transcripts that yielded the amplified TCR beta CDR3 regions. Primed by the HTBI set, a first-round RT-PCR was run on the TCR CDR3. TCRdb independently ran MiXCR on the multiplex PCR reads; one entry per CDR3 protein. Of hundreds of thousands of distinct CDR3 sequences listed, 14% are singletons. As concerns this clonotype: Its antigen remains unidentified.

Sequencing was carried out using blood. This clonotype was sampled from a woman aged 18-29 years with Graves' hyperthyroidism. The chain couples TRBV6-1 to TRBJ1-1; tentative D call: TRBD1 (5 bases). As DNA, the CDR3 is TGTGCCAGCAGTGAAAGGGCCGGGGGGGACGGAAGAACTGAAGCTTTCTTT. As protein: CASSERAGGDGRTEAFF.